The 8 T cell receptor beta chains below come from one sample, sequenced in a study of shared clonotypes between healthy human individuals. In the naive CD8 group, cells lacked CD45RO and were positively selected for CCR7, so terminally differentiated effector memory CD45RA+ cells were left out. The method was immunoSEQ multiplex PCR; TCRdb's version includes in-frame clones alone and lacks a portion of them. This sample has around 2.1 million clones, with around 93% found just once. Input material: naive CD8+ T cells from PBMCs. The receptors come from a man aged 18 to 35 in good health. Some clones in this sample may be carry-over from other donors' samples.

The chain carries TRBV7-9 and TRBJ1-2; TRBD1 matches at 8 bases. CDR3 length: 15 amino acids. The V and J ends lost 0 bases and 1 base, in that order; junction bases with no gene match: 1. CDR1 is SEHNR and CDR2 is FQNEAQ in the germline V gene (reference sequence). For the CDR3, the DNA is TGTGCCAGCAGCTTAGCGGGACAGGTTAACTATGGCTACACCTTC. Its translation is CASSLAGQVNYGYTF.

Here the CDR3 reads CASSHTGNTEAFF. The CDR3 DNA sequence: TGTGCCAGCAGCCATACAGGGAACACTGAAGCTTTCTTT. This chain connects TRBV27 to TRBJ1-1, with D perhaps TRBD1 (5 bases). Germline V gene data show CDR1 as MNHEY and CDR2 as SMNVEV (reference sequence). V gave up 6 bases and J gave up 1 base, with 9 bases separating them. The CDR3 has 13 amino acids.

The gene calls are TRBV13 and TRBJ2-6; D ambiguous. The CDR3 sequence is 14 residues long. V lost 4 bases and J 4 bases, leaving 8 bases between the germline ends. Per germline, CDR1 PRHDT and CDR2 FYEKMQ (reference sequence). CDR3 bases: TGTGCCAGCAGCTCCCCCACCGGGGCCAACGTCCTGACTTTC. Protein: CASSSPTGANVLTF.

The rearrangement uses TRBV7-9 and TRBJ1-3; TRBD1 might be the D (5 bases). Germline CDR1 reads SEHNR; CDR2 reads FQNEAQ (reference sequence). The CDR3 has 17 residues. V was cut by 2 bases and J by 4 bases, with 18 bases left in between. DNA of the CDR3: TGTGCCAGCAGCTTACAGGGATCGTATCGTGTGGGAAACACCATATATTTT. Its protein is CASSLQGSYRVGNTIYF.

The chain links TRBV14 to TRBJ1-4; 7 bases match TRBD1. CDR3 length: 16 residues. The germline V gene encodes CDR1 SGHDN and CDR2 FVKESK. Trimming cost V 2 bases and J 4 bases; bases outside gene matches: 7. The CDR3: CASSQPQGGGNEKLFF. The CDR3 nucleotides are TGTGCCAGCAGCCAACCCCAGGGGGGAGGTAATGAAAAACTGTTTTTT. Full variable domain (missing parts from reference TRBV14 and TRBJ1-4): EAGVTQFPSHSVIEKGQTVTLRCDPISGHDNLYWYRRVMGKEIKFLLHFVKESKQDESGMPNNRFLAERTGGTYSTLKVQPAELEDSGVYFCASSQPQGGGNEKLFFGSGTQLSVL.

Notes on this clone: In the same sample, other DNA sequences code for this CDR3. The genes are TRBV5-6 and TRBJ2-7; TRBD2 agrees at 8 bases. The junction had 4 bases not matched to a gene; V was cut back by 4 bases and J by 7 bases. The germline V gene has CDR1 SGHDT and CDR2 YYEEEE. This CDR3 spans 12 amino acids. The CDR3 loop reads CASSAGTREQYF. CDR3 nucleotides: TGTGCCAGCAGCGCGGGGACTAGAGAGCAGTACTTC.

This chain connects TRBV7-8 to TRBJ1-5, with D possibly matching TRBD1 (6 bases). V was pared by 1 base and J by 2 bases, with 9 bases between. Germline lookup yields CDR1 SGHVS and CDR2 FQNEAQ. The CDR3 has 15 amino acids. CDR3: CASSLEGHRNQPQHF. CDR3 bases: TGTGCCAGCAGCTTAGAGGGACACCGCAATCAGCCCCAGCATTTT.

The V and J genes are TRBV2 and TRBJ1-4; D may be TRBD1 (5 bases). CDR3 length equals 14 residues. The germline V gene has CDR1 SNHLY and CDR2 FYNNEI. Trimming took off 3 bases at V and 10 bases at J, with 15 bases between the two ends. The CDR3 DNA sequence: TGTGCCAGCAGTGAGCAGGGTAATATAAGAAAACTGTTTTTT. Protein sequence: CASSEQGNIRKLFF.